Below are 6 T cell receptor beta chains sequenced from a single sample in a study of blood T cell repertoires in COVID-19. TCRdb's copy holds only in-frame clones and misses some; the assay was immunoSEQ multiplex PCR. The repertoire consists of 200,000 to 250,000 clones, with approximately 82% occurring once and the leading ten covering less than 15%. Input material: peripheral blood. These receptors were taken from a woman in her thirties or forties with acute or convalescent COVID-19.

The chain is built from TRBV7-8 and TRBJ1-1; 11 bases are shared with TRBD1. With 5 bases clipped from V and 0 bases from J, the junction kept 11 bases outside the gene matches. This CDR3 is 18 amino acids long. In germline, CDR1 is SGHVS, CDR2 FQNEAQ. CDR3 sequence: CASSGIRDRGEMNTEAFF. CDR3 DNA sequence: TGTGCCAGCAGCGGCATTCGGGACAGGGGGGAGATGAACACTGAAGCTTTCTTT.

The rearrangement uses TRBV9 and TRBJ2-1, with 8 bases matching TRBD1. This CDR3 has 16 residues. Trimming cost V 3 bases and J 11 bases; bases outside gene matches: 16. Germline V gene sequence: CDR1 SGDLS, CDR2 YYNGEE. The chain's CDR3 is CASSAGTGPRHGKQFF. The CDR3 nucleotides read TGTGCCAGCAGCGCGGGGACAGGTCCCCGCCACGGGAAGCAGTTCTTC. The full variable domain, in which reference TRBV9 and TRBJ2-1 provide the parts outside the CDR3, is DSGVTQTPKHLITATGQRVTLRCSPRSGDLSVYWYQQSLDQGLQFLIQYYNGEERAKGNILERFSAQQFPDLHSELNLSSLELGDSALYFCASSAGTGPRHGKQFFGPGTRLTVL.

CDR3 region: CASSLVLYEQYF. In DNA form, the CDR3 reads TGTGCCAGCAGCTTAGTACTCTACGAGCAGTACTTC. This chain uses TRBV11-2 with TRBJ2-7; no clear D gene. V lost 1 base and J lost 3, with 4 bases in between. The CDR3 is made up of 12 amino acids. Germline lookup yields CDR1 SGHAT and CDR2 FQNNGV. The full variable domain, its missing parts supplied by reference TRBV11-2 and TRBJ2-7, is EAGVAQSPRYKIIEKRQSVAFWCNPISGHATLYWYQQILGQGPKLLIQFQNNGVVDDSQLPKDRFSAERLKGVDSTLKIQPAKLEDSAVYLCASSLVLYEQYFGPGTRLTVT.

The genes are TRBV5-1 and TRBJ1-2; TRBD1 matches 9 bases. V lost 3 bases and J lost 9; bases outside the gene matches: 6. The germline CDR1 and CDR2 sequences are SGHRS and YFSETQ. CDR3 length: 13 residues. The CDR3 is CASSWGQGSSYTF. In nucleotides, the CDR3 is TGCGCCAGCAGCTGGGGACAGGGCAGTAGCTACACCTTC.

The chain couples TRBV18 to TRBJ2-1; 7 bases are a match to TRBD1. The trim removed 0 bases at V and 2 bases at J, leaving 1 base unmatched. The CDR3 extends over 15 amino acids. Germline lookup yields CDR1 KGHSH and CDR2 LQKENI. The CDR3 DNA reads as TGTGCCAGCTCACCACCCCAGGGGGCCTACAATGAGCAGTTCTTC. Protein product: CASSPPQGAYNEQFF. Complete variable domain (other parts from reference TRBV18 and TRBJ2-1): NAGVMQNPRHLVRRRGQEARLRCSPMKGHSHVYWYRQLPEEGLKFMVYLQKENIIDESGMPKERFSAEFPKEGPSILRIQQVVRGDSAAYFCASSPPQGAYNEQFFGPGTRLTVL.

This clone showed up just once. J is TRBJ2-7 and V is TRBV6-5, with 8 nucleotides matching TRBD1. Germline values: CDR1 MNHEY, CDR2 SVGAGI. The junction had 7 bases not matched to a gene; V was cut back by 5 bases and J by 1 base. The CDR3 totals 15 residues. The CDR3 loop is CASSPGQGYSYEQYF. The CDR3 DNA is TGTGCCAGCAGTCCCGGACAGGGATATTCCTACGAGCAGTACTTC.